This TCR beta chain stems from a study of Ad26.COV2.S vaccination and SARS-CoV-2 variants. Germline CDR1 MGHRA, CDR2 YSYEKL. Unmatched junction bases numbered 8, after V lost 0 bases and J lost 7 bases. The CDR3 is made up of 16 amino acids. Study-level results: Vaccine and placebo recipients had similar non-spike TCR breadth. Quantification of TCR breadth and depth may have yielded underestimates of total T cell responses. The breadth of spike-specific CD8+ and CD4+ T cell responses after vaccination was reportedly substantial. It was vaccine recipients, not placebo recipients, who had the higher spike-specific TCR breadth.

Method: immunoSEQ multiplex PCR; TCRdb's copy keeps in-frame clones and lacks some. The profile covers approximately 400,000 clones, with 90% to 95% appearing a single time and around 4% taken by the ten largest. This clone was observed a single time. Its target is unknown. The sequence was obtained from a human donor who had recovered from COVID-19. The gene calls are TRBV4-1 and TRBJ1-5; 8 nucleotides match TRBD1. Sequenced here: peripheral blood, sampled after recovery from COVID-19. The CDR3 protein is CASSQEEQGAGQPQHF. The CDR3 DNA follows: TGCGCCAGCAGCCAAGAAGAGCAGGGGGCGGGCCAGCCCCAGCATTTT.